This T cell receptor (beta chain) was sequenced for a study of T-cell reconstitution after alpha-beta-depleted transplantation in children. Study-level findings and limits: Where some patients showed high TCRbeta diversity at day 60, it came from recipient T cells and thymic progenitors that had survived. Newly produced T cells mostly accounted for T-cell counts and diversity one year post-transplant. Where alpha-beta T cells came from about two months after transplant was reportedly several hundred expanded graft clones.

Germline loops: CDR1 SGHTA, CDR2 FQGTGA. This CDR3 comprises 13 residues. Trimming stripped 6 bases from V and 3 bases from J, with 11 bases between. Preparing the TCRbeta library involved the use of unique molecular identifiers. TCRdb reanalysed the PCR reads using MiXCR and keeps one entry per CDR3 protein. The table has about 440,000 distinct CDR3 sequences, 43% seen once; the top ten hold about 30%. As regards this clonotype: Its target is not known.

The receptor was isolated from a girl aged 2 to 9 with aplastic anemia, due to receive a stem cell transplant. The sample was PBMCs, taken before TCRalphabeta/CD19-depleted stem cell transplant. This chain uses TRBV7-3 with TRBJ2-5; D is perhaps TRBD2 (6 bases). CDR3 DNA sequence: TGTGCCAGCAGTATGATAGCGGAAGAGACCCAGTACTTC. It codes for CASSMIAEETQYF.